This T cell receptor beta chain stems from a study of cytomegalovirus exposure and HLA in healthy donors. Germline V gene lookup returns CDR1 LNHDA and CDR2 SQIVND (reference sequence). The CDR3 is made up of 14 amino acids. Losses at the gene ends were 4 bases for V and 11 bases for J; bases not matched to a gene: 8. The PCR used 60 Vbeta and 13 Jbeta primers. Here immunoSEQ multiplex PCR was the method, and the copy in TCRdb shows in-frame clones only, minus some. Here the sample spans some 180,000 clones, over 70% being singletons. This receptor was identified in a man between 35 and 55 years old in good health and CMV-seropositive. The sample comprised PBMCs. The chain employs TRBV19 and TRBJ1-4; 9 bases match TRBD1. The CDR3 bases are TGTGCCAGTAGTACCGCGGGACAGGGACAGAAACTGTTTTTT. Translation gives CASSTAGQGQKLFF.